A single sample gave rise to the 18 T cell receptor beta chains below, sequenced in a study of glioma-infiltrating T cells after dendritic cell vaccination. TCRdb's table, derived via immunoSEQ multiplex PCR, lists solely in-frame clones and lacks some. This table has about 20,000 clones, 75% to 85% appearing once. Sequenced here: blood, sampled before dendritic cell vaccination. These receptors were taken from a human donor with glioblastoma.

The genes are TRBV5-5 and TRBJ2-1, with 8 bases that match TRBD2. Germline V gene sequence: CDR1 SGHKS, CDR2 YYEKEE (reference sequence). CDR3 length: 17 residues. The V segment lost 4 bases and the J segment 3 bases; nucleotides outside the gene matches: 12. CDR3 bases: TGTGCCAGCAGCCCACGAGCGGGGGCCCCCGTCTACAATGAGCAGTTCTTC. This encodes CASSPRAGAPVYNEQFF.

The chain uses TRBV6-6 and TRBJ2-7, with TRBD1 matching over 7 bases. V trimming: 6 bases; J trimming: 1 base; junction bases outside the gene matches: 6. Germline V CDR1 and CDR2: MNHNY, SVGAGI (reference sequence). The CDR3 runs 14 residues. CDR3 in DNA: TGTGCCAGCAGCCAGGGGACAGCATCCTACGAGCAGTACTTC. Translating it yields CASSQGTASYEQYF.

The chain carries TRBV7-9 and TRBJ1-4, with TRBD1 matching 7 bases. The germline gives CDR1 SEHNR, CDR2 FQNEAQ (reference sequence). The J segment lost 7 bases and the V segment lost 5 bases, leaving 7 bases of the junction unmatched. CDR3 length: 14 amino acids. The CDR3 is CASSPATGFEKLFF. The CDR3 DNA is TGTGCCAGCAGCCCCGCGACAGGGTTTGAAAAACTGTTTTTT.

The chain combines TRBV10-1 with TRBJ1-5; TRBD1 matches at 11 bases. Germline CDR1 and CDR2: WNHNN and SYGVQD (reference sequence). The ends lost 10 bases at V and 9 bases at J; junction bases unmatched: 14. CDR3 length equals 15 residues. In DNA, the CDR3 is TGCGCCACTTTCTCCGGGACAGGGGGACGACGGCCCCAGCATTTT. Its protein product is CATFSGTGGRRPQHF.

The chain recombines TRBV7-2 with TRBJ2-7; TRBD2 is a possible D gene (6 bases). Germline V gene lookup returns CDR1 SGHTA and CDR2 FQGNSA. The ends were cut back, 5 bases at V and 2 bases at J, with 16 bases in the middle. This CDR3 contains 15 residues. The CDR3 reads CASSPNAGTPYEQYF. In nucleotides, the CDR3 is TGTGCCAGCAGCCCAAACGCGGGGACCCCCTACGAGCAGTACTTC.

The chain carries TRBV5-4 and TRBJ2-1; TRBD2 matches at 9 bases. Trimming cost V 4 bases and J 10 bases; bases outside gene matches: 3. The CDR3 consists of 12 residues. CDR1 is SGHNT and CDR2 is YYREEE in the germline V gene (reference sequence). The CDR3 DNA reads TGTGCCAGCAGCGGACTAGCGCCCGAGCAGTTCTTC. Translation: CASSGLAPEQFF. The full variable domain, rest sourced from reference TRBV5-4 and TRBJ2-1, is ETGVTQSPTHLIKTRGQQVTLRCSSQSGHNTVSWYQQALGQGPQFIFQYYREEENGRGNFPPRFSGLQFPNYSSELNVNALELDDSALYLCASSGLAPEQFFGPGTRLTVL.

There are a few counts of this clone. V gene TRBV4-1 combines with J gene TRBJ2-7; TRBD1 matches 7 bases. CDR1 is MGHRA, CDR2 YSYEKL, per germline. J lost 0 bases, V lost 0 bases, and 5 bases had no gene match. CDR3 length: 16 residues. CDR3 in DNA: TGCGCCAGCAGCCAAGATTGGGACAGCGGCTCCTACGAGCAGTACTTC. This encodes CASSQDWDSGSYEQYF.

V is TRBV9 and J is TRBJ2-3; 10 bases match TRBD2. Per germline, CDR1 SGDLS and CDR2 YYNGEE. The V segment lost 0 bases and the J segment 5 bases; nucleotides outside the gene matches: 3. This CDR3 comprises 15 residues. The CDR3 nucleotides are TGTGCCAGCAGCGTAGGATCTAGCGGGAGAGATACGCAGTATTTT. Residues: CASSVGSSGRDTQYF.

This clone was seen just once. This chain links TRBV6-5 with TRBJ1-1; D gene unclear. Per germline, CDR1 MNHEY and CDR2 SVGAGI. The CDR3 is 14 amino acids. Trimming removed 0 bases from V and 3 bases from J, with 8 bases in between. The CDR3 DNA is TGTGCCAGCAGTTACTCGCGGGTATACACTGAAGCTTTCTTT. Its protein product is CASSYSRVYTEAFF.

The chain combines TRBV9 with TRBJ2-1; no firm D call. The germline CDR1 and CDR2 sequences are SGDLS and YYNGEE. The CDR3 extends over 14 amino acids. The ends were cut back, 5 bases at V and 7 bases at J, with 16 bases in the middle. The CDR3 DNA reads TGTGCCAGCAGTGGAGCTAGTCTGATAAATGAGCAGTTCTTC. Translated, it gives CASSGASLINEQFF. The entire variable domain, with the rest obtained from reference TRBV9 and TRBJ2-1, is as follows: DSGVTQTPKHLITATGQRVTLRCSPRSGDLSVYWYQQSLDQGLQFLIQYYNGEERAKGNILERFSAQQFPDLHSELNLSSLELGDSALYFCASSGASLINEQFFGPGTRLTVL.

The chain links TRBV7-9 to TRBJ2-7; possibly TRBD2 for D (7 bases). V lost 4 bases and J lost 2, with 15 bases in between. Germline V gene lookup returns CDR1 SEHNR and CDR2 FQNEAQ (reference sequence). This CDR3 is built from 15 residues. This chain's CDR3 is CASSSGGGGTYEQYF. The CDR3 bases are TGTGCCAGCAGCTCCGGGGGAGGGGGGACCTACGAGCAGTACTTC.

The chain links TRBV28 to TRBJ2-4; a possible D gene is TRBD2 (5 bases). Trimming left V 5 bases short and J 6 bases short, with 14 bases between. The CDR3 loop spans 14 amino acids. Per germline, CDR1 MDHEN and CDR2 SYDVKM. CDR3: CASSGRIEGNIQYF. The CDR3 DNA follows: TGTGCCAGCAGTGGCCGGATCGAGGGAAACATTCAGTACTTC. Together with reference TRBV28 and TRBJ2-4, the CDR3 gives the full variable domain: DVKVTQSSRYLVKRTGEKVFLECVQDMDHENMFWYRQDPGLGLRLIYFSYDVKMKEKGDIPEGYSVSREKKERFSLILESASTNQTSMYLCASSGRIEGNIQYFGAGTRLSVL.

The chain is built from TRBV7-9 and TRBJ2-1; 8 bases are shared with TRBD1. Germline V lookup: CDR1 SEHNR, CDR2 FQNEAQ (reference sequence). CDR3 length: 17 amino acids. V trimming: 4 bases; J trimming: 2 bases; junction bases outside the gene matches: 10. The CDR3 DNA reads TGTGCCAGCAGCTCCCGACAGGGGAGAAGGGCCTACAATGAGCAGTTCTTC. Its translation: CASSSRQGRRAYNEQFF.

This chain links TRBV28 with TRBJ2-3, with TRBD2 identical over 10 bases. Trimming at V came to 10 bases and at J to 0 bases, leaving 7 bases not matched to a gene. This CDR3 contains 15 residues. Germline V CDR1 and CDR2: MDHEN, SYDVKM. In DNA form, the CDR3 reads TGTGCCATCGGCGGGGGACTAGCGAGCACAGATACGCAGTATTTT. Translating it yields CAIGGGLASTDTQYF.

V usage is TRBV7-9 and J usage is TRBJ1-2, with 8 bases fitting TRBD1. The germline V gene has CDR1 SEHNR and CDR2 FQNEAQ (reference sequence). Trimming removed 0 bases from V and 6 bases from J; junction bases left unmatched: 6. This CDR3 region has 15 residues. The CDR3 DNA reads as TGTGCCAGCAGCTTAGCGCAGACAGGGGAGGATGGCTACACCTTC. Its translation is CASSLAQTGEDGYTF.

The J gene is TRBJ2-3, the V gene TRBV29-1, with TRBD2 identical over 11 bases. The length of the CDR3 is 15 residues. CDR1 SQVTM and CDR2 ANQGSEA come from the germline V gene. Trimming at V came to 5 bases and at J to 8 bases, leaving 12 bases not matched to a gene. The DNA of the CDR3 is TGCAGCGTTCCCGGGACTAGCGGTACACAGGGTACGCAGTATTTT. Its protein product is CSVPGTSGTQGTQYF.

This sequence joins TRBV29-1 and TRBJ2-7; D may be TRBD1 (6 bases). Trimming took off 4 bases at V and 2 bases at J, with 12 bases between the two ends. The CDR3 contains 13 residues. The V gene's germline CDR1 is SQVTM and CDR2 ANQGSEA. DNA for the CDR3: TGCAGCGTTGGGACAGCTAAAACCTACGAGCAGTACTTC. It encodes CSVGTAKTYEQYF.

This rearrangement joins TRBV7-3 to TRBJ2-2; TRBD1 matches 7 bases. Germline V CDR1 and CDR2: SGHTA, FQGTGA. With 4 bases clipped from V and 5 bases from J, the junction kept 13 bases outside the gene matches. CDR3 size: 17 residues. The CDR3 coding sequence is TGTGCCAGCAGCTCACAGGGGATGGAAGAGAGGACCGGGGAGCTGTTTTTT. Residues: CASSSQGMEERTGELFF.